This paragraph covers one T cell receptor beta chain sequence. This CDR3 contains 15 residues. Trimming left V 2 bases short and J 7 bases short, with 15 bases between. Germline CDR1 and CDR2: LGHNA and YSLEER. As originally analysed: Quantification of nucleated cells was approximated via reference gene primer amplification. Profiling relied on immunoSEQ multiplex PCR, and the TCRdb table lists in-frame clones only, not all of them. V and J calls and clone size are given by that table; D and trimming were obtained from the DNA. The sample lists 65,000 to 75,000 clones; about nine tenths were seen once. This sample is part of a study of blood T cell repertoires in COVID-19. In the study overall: From the United States, Italy and Spain came samples of acute and convalescent COVID-19. From T cells, B-cell-depleted T cells, or PBMCs came the material, which was cDNA or gDNA.

The TCR was taken from a human donor with active COVID-19. The donor label of this sample is uncertain. V is TRBV4-3 and J is TRBJ2-1; TRBD2 is a possible D gene (5 bases). The sample consisted of peripheral blood. CDR3: CASSQSSSTRNEQFF. CDR3 nucleotide sequence: TGCGCCAGCAGCCAATCCTCTAGCACGAGAAATGAGCAGTTCTTC.